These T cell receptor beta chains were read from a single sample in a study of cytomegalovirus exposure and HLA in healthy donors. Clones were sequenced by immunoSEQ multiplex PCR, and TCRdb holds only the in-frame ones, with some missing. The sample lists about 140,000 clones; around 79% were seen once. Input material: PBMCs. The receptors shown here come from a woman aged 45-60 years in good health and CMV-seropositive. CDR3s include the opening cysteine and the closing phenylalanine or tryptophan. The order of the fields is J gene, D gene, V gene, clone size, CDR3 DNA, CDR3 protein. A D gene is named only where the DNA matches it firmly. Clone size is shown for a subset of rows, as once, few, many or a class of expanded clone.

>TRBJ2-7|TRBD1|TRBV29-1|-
TGCAGCATGGGACAGGGGGTCTCCGAGCAGTACTTC
CSMGQGVSEQYF
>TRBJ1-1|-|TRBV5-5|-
TGTGCCAGCAGCTTGGCTGCGGGGAGGACTGAAGCTTTCTTT
CASSLAAGRTEAFF
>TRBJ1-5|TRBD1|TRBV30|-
TGTGCCTGGAGGGGACAGGCGGGTCAGCCCCAGCATTTT
CAWRGQAGQPQHF
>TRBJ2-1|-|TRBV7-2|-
TGTGCCAGCAGCTTATCACCGACGGGATTCTCCTACAATGAGCAGTTCTTC
CASSLSPTGFSYNEQFF
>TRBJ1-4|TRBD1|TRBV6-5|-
TGTGCCAGCAGTTCAACAGGGGGATGGAATGAAAAACTGTTTTTT
CASSSTGGWNEKLFF
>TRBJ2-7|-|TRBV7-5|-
TGTGCCAGAAGCTTCAATAGGGGACTAGCGGATCCGAGCTCCTACGAGCAGTACTTC
CARSFNRGLADPSSYEQYF
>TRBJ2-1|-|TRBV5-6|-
TGTGCCAGCAGCGGAGCTCCGAACTCCTACAATGAGCAGTTCTTC
CASSGAPNSYNEQFF
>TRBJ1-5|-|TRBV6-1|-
TGTGCCAGCAGTCTCGAGAAAAATCAGCCCCAGCATTTT
CASSLEKNQPQHF
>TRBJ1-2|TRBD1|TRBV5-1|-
TGCGCCAGCAGCTTGGGTCGACAGGGGGTGACGGGCTACACCTTC
CASSLGRQGVTGYTF
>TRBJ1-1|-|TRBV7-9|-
TGTGCCAGCAGCCCAGTTCGGGGGGACACTGAAGCTTTCTTT
CASSPVRGDTEAFF
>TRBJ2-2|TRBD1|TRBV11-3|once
TGTGCCAGCAGCCCCGATGCCGGGACAGGGCTCACCGGGGAGCTGTTTTTT
CASSPDAGTGLTGELFF
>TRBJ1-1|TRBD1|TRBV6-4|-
TGTGCCAGCAGAATGTCAGGGGGCGAGATGGCTTTCTTT
CASRMSGGEMAFF
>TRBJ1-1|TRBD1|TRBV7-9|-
TGTGCCAGCGGAAGTAGGCAGGGGGATGAAGCTTTCTTT
CASGSRQGDEAFF
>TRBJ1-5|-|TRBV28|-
TGTGCCAGCAGTTTATCCGATCAGCCCCAGCATTTT
CASSLSDQPQHF
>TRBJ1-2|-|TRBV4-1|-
TGCGCCAGCAGCCAAGGGCAGCGCTATGGCTACACCTTC
CASSQGQRYGYTF
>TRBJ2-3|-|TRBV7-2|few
TGTGCCAGCACCCAATCGGGTCCAGATACGCAGTATTTT
CASTQSGPDTQYF
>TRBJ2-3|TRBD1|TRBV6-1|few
TGTGCCAGCAGTGCAGGACAGGGCACAGATACGCAGTATTTT
CASSAGQGTDTQYF
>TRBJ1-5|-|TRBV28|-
TGTGCCAGCATCTCCCAAGTAGGGGTAAGGCCCCAGCATTTT
CASISQVGVRPQHF
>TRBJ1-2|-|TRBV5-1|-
TGCGCCAACAGCTTGGAGCAGGGCAGGGTTGGTGGCTACACCTTC
CANSLEQGRVGGYTF
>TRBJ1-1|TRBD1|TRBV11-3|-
TGTGCCAGCAGCTTATCTGGACAGGGGAATGAAGCTTTCTTT
CASSLSGQGNEAFF
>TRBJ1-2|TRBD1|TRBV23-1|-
TGCGCCAGCAGTACAGGGGACTATGGCTACACCTTC
CASSTGDYGYTF
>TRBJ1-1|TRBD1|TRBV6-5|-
TGTGCCAGCACCAGGTTAACAAGGGGGCCCACTGAAGCTTTCTTT
CASTRLTRGPTEAFF
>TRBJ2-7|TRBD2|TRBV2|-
TGTGCCAGCAGGTCGACTAGCGGGGGTTACGAGCAGTACTTC
CASRSTSGGYEQYF
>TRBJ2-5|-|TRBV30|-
TGTGCCTGGAGGAGGGCCGGCGAGACCCAGTACTTC
CAWRRAGETQYF
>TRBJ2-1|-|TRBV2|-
TGTGCCAGCAAGGCTAGTCAGCAGTTCTTC
CASKASQQFF
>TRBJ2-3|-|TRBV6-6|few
TGTGCCAGCAGCCAAACTACCGACCCCACAGATACGCAGTATTTT
CASSQTTDPTDTQYF
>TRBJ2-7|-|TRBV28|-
TGTGCCAGCACCCCGTCAGGGGCCAACCTCTACGAGCAGTACTTC
CASTPSGANLYEQYF
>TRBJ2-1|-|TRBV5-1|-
TGCGCCAGCCACTTTTACAATGAGCAGTTCTTC
CASHFYNEQFF
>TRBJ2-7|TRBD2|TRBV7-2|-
TGTGCCAGCAGCTCCCAAGCGGGGGCGGGGTACGAGCAGTACTTC
CASSSQAGAGYEQYF
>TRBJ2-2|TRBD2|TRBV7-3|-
TGTGCCAGCAGCTTATTGGGGACTAGCGGGGGGACTATAAACACCGGGGAGCTGTTTTTT
CASSLLGTSGGTINTGELFF
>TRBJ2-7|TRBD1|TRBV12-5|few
TGTGCTAGTGGCTCGGACAGGGGGACGATCTACGAGCAGTACTTC
CASGSDRGTIYEQYF
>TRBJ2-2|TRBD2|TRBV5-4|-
TGTGCCAGCAGCTTGGGTGCTAGCGGGGTTAGCGGGGAGCTGTTTTTT
CASSLGASGVSGELFF
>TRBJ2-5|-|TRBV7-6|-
TGTGCCAGCAGCTTAGAATGGCAGGGTCAAGAGACCCAGTACTTC
CASSLEWQGQETQYF
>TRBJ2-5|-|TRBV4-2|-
TGTGCCAGCAGCCCACGGGGGGAGACCCAGTACTTC
CASSPRGETQYF
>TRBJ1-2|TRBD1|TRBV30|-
TGTGCCTGGTCCGTAGGACAGGGAGCGAACTATGGCTACACCTTC
CAWSVGQGANYGYTF
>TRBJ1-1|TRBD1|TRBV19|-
TGTGCCAGTAGTATAGCAGGGACAGGGACTTCCGAAGCTTTCTTT
CASSIAGTGTSEAFF
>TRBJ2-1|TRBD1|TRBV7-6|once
TGTGCCAGCAGCTACCGGGACAGGGGAAACAATGAGCAGTTCTTC
CASSYRDRGNNEQFF
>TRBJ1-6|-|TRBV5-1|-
TGCGCCAGCAGCTTGGGACAGTTCAATCATAATTCACCCCTCCACTTT
CASSLGQFNHNSPLHF
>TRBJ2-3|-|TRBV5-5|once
TGTGCCAGCAGCGCCGACAGGTCTCGCACAGATACGCAGTATTTT
CASSADRSRTDTQYF
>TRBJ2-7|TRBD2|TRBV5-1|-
TGCGCCAGCAGTTTTATAGCGGGGGGCAGCTCCTACGAGCAGTACTTC
CASSFIAGGSSYEQYF
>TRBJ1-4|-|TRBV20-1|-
TGCAGTGCTAGCGCCACAGAAAAACTGTTTTTT
CSASATEKLFF
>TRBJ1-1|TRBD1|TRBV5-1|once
TGCGCCAGCAGCCCGGGACAGGGGGGAACGAACACTGAAGCTTTCTTT
CASSPGQGGTNTEAFF
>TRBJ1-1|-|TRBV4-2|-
TGTGCCAGCAGCCAAAGGGGTACGGTTGAAGCTTTCTTT
CASSQRGTVEAFF
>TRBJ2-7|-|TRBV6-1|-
TGTGCCAGCGGTGGTCGGGGACTCTCCTACGAGCAGTACTTC
CASGGRGLSYEQYF
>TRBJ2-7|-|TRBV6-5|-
TGTGCCAGCAGTCTCCGATGGCAGAACTACGAGCAGTACTTC
CASSLRWQNYEQYF
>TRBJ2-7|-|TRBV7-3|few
TGTGCCAGCAGCTTCCGGGGTTCCGAGCAGTACTTC
CASSFRGSEQYF
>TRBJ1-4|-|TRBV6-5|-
TGTGCCAGCAGGCTGAGACAGGACACTAATGAAAAACTGTTTTTT
CASRLRQDTNEKLFF
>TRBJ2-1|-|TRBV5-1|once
TGCGCCAGCAGCTTAAACGGGGGCAATGAGCAGTTCTTC
CASSLNGGNEQFF
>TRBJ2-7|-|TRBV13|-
TGTGCCAGCAGCTTAGGCCGGACTAGGGGGAACGAGCAGTACTTC
CASSLGRTRGNEQYF
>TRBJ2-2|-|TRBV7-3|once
TGTGCCAGCAGCCGGGAGTACACCGGGGAGCTGTTTTTT
CASSREYTGELFF
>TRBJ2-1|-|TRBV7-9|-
TGTGCCAGCAGCCCCACCTCCCTAGAGCAGTTCTTC
CASSPTSLEQFF
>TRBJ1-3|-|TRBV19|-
TGTGCCAGCCGGGACTTCAACTCTGGAAACACCATATATTTT
CASRDFNSGNTIYF
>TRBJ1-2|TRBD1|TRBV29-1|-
TGCAGCGTTGAGAAAACAGGGGCCTATGGCTACACCTTC
CSVEKTGAYGYTF
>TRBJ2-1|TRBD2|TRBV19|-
TGTGCCAGTAGTATAGTAAGCGGGGAGGGTTGGAATGAGCAGTTCTTC
CASSIVSGEGWNEQFF
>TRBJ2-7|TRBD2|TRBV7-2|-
TGTGCCAGCAGCTTGACTAGCGGGGGGGCAGGGCAGTACTTC
CASSLTSGGAGQYF
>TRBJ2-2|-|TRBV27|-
TGTGCCAGCACAAAAGGCGCCCAGGGTTGGGACACCGGGGAGCTGTTTTTT
CASTKGAQGWDTGELFF
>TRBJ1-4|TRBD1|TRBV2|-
TGTGCCAGCACCAGGACAGGGGAAGAAGAAAAACTGTTTTTT
CASTRTGEEEKLFF
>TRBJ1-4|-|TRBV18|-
TGTGCCAGCTCAACCCGGAGTGATACAGGACTAGCAACTAATGAAAAACTGTTTTTT
CASSTRSDTGLATNEKLFF
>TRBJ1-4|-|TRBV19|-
TGTGCCAGTAGGTCCTTGACAGTCGAGGAGGGGACTAATGAAAAACTGTTTTTT
CASRSLTVEEGTNEKLFF